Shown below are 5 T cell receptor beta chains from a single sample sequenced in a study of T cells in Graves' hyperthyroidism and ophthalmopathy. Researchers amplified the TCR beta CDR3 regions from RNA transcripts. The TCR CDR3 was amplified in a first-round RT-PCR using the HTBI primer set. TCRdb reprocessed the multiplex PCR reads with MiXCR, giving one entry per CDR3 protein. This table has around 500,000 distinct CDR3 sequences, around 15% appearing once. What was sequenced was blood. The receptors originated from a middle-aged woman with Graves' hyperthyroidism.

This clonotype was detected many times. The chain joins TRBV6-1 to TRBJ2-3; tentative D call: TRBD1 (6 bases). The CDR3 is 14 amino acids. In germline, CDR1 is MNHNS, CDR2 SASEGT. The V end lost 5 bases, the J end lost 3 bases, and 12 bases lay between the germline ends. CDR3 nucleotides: TGTGCCAGCAGTTTCAGGGGAAGGACAGATACGCAGTATTTT. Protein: CASSFRGRTDTQYF.

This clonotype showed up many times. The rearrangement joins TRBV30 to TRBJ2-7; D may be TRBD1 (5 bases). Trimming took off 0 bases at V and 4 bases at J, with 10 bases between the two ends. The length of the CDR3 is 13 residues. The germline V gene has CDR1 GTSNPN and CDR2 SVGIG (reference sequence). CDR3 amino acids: CAWSVGQGYEQYF. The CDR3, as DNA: TGTGCCTGGAGTGTAGGGCAGGGTTACGAGCAGTACTTC.

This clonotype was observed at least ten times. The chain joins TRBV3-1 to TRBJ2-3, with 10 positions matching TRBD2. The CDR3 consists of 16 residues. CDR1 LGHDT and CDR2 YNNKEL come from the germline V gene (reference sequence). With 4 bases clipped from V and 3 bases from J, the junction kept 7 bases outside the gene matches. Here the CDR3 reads CASSPLSGRKTDTQYF. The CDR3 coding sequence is TGTGCCAGCAGCCCACTTAGCGGGAGGAAAACAGATACGCAGTATTTT.

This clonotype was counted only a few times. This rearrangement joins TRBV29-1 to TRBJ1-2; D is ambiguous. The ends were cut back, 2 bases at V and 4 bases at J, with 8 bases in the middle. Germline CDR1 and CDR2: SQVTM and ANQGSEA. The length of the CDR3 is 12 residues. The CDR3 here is CSVERAGYGYTF. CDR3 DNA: TGCAGCGTTGAACGGGCAGGCTATGGCTACACCTTC.

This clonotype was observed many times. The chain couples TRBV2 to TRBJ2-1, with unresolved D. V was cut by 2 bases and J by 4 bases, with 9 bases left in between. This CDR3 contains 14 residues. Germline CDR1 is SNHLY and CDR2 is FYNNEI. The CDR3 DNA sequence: TGTGCCAGCAGTGAATATCCTACTTACAATGAGCAGTTCTTC. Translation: CASSEYPTYNEQFF.